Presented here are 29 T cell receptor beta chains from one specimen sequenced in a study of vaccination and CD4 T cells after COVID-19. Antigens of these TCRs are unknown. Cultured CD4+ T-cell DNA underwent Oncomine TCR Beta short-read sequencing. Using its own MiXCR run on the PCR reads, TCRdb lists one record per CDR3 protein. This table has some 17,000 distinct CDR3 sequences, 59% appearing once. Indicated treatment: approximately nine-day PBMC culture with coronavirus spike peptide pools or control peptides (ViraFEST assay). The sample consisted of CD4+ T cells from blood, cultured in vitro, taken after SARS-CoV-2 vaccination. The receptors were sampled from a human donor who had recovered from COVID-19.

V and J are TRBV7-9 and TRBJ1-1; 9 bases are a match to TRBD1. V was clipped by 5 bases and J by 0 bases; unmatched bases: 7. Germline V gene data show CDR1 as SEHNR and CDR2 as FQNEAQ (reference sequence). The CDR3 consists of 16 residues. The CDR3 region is CASSLDRGNMNTEAFF. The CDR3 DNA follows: TGTGCCAGCAGCCTAGACAGGGGGAACATGAACACTGAAGCTTTCTTT.

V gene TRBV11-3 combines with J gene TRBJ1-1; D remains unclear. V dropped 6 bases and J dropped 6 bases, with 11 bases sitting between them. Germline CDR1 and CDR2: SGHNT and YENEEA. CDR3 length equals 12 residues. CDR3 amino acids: CASRSTTAEAFF. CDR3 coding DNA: TGTGCCAGCAGGTCCACGACCGCTGAAGCTTTCTTT.

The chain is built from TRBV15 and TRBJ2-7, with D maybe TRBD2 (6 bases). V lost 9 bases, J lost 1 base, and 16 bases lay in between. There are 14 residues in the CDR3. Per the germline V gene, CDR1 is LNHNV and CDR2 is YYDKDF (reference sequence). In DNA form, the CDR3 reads TGTGCCACGGGACTTGTTTTCGGGTCCTACGAGCAGTACTTC. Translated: CATGLVFGSYEQYF.

This chain's CDR3 is CSAPRLAGGGNEQFF. As DNA, the CDR3 is TGCAGTGCGCCTCGACTAGCGGGAGGAGGCAATGAGCAGTTCTTC. V and J are TRBV20-1 and TRBJ2-1; 13 nucleotides align to TRBD2. Losses at the gene ends were 6 bases for V and 6 bases for J; bases not matched to a gene: 8. The CDR3 extends over 15 amino acids. From germline, CDR1 is DFQATT and CDR2 SNEGSKA (reference sequence).

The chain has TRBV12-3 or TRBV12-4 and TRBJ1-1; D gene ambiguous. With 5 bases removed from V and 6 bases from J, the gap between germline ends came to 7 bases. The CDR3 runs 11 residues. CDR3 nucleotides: TGTGCCAGCAGTAAGACATCTGAAGCTTTCTTT. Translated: CASSKTSEAFF.

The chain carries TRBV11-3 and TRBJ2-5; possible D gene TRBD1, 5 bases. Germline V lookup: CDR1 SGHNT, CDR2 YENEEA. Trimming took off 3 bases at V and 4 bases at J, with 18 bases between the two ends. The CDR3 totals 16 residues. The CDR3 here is CASSFPGAARGETQYF. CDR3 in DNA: TGTGCCAGCAGCTTCCCTGGGGCGGCAAGGGGAGAGACCCAGTACTTC.

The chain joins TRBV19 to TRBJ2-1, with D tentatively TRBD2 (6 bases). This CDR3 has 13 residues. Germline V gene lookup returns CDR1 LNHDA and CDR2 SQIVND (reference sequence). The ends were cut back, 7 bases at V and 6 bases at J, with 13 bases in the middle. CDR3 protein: CASIGDFPNEQFF. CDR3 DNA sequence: TGTGCCAGTATCGGGGACTTTCCCAATGAGCAGTTCTTC.

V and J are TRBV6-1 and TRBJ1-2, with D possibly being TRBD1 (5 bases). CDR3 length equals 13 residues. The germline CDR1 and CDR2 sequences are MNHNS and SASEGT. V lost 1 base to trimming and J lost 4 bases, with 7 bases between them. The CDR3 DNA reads TGTGCCAGCAGTGAAGGGGGGAGCTATGGCTACACCTTC. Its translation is CASSEGGSYGYTF.

CDR3 sequence reads: CASSLWGSGETQYF. The CDR3 nucleotides read TGTGCCAGCAGTTTGTGGGGGTCTGGAGAGACCCAGTACTTC. The V gene is TRBV6-2 or TRBV6-3, the J gene TRBJ2-5; the D gene could be TRBD1 or TRBD2 (5 bases each). The CDR3 contains 14 residues. V lost 4 bases and J 4 bases, leaving 13 bases between the germline ends. Germline loops: CDR1 MNHEY, CDR2 SVGEGT.

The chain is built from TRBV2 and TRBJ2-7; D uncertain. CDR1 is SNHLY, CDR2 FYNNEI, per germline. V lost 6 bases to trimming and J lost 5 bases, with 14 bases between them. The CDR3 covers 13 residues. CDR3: CASRELEGHEQYF. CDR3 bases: TGTGCCAGCAGGGAACTTGAAGGCCACGAGCAGTACTTC.

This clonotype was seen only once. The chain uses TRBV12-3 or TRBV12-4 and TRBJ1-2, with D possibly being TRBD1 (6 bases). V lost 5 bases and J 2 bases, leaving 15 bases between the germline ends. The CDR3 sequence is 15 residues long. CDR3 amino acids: CASSLTGHSNYGYTF. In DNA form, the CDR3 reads TGTGCCAGCAGTCTGACGGGACATAGCAACTATGGCTACACCTTC.

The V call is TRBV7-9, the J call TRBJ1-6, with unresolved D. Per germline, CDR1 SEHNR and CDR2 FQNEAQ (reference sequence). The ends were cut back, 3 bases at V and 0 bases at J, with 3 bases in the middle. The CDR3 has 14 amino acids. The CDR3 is CASSFSSYNSPLHF. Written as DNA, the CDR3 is TGTGCCAGCAGCTTTAGCTCCTATAATTCACCCCTCCACTTT. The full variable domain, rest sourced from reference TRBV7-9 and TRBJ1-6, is DTGVSQNPRHKITKRGQNVTFRCDPISEHNRLYWYRQTLGQGPEFLTYFQNEAQLEKSRLLSDRFSAERPKGSFSTLEIQRTEQGDSAMYLCASSFSSYNSPLHFGNGTRLTVT.

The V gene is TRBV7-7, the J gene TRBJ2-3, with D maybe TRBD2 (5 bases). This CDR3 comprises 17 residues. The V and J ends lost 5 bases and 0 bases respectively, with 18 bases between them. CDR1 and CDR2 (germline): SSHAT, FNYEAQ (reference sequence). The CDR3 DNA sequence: TGTGCCAGCAGCCCCGGGGTATCAGGACGGAGCACAGATACGCAGTATTTT. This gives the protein CASSPGVSGRSTDTQYF.

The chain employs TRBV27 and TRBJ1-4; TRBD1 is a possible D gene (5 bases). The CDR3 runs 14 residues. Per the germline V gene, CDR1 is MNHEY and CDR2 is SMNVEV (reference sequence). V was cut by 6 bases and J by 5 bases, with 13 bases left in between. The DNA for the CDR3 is TGTGCCAGCAGGCTCCAGGGTAACAATGAAAAACTGTTTTTT. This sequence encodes CASRLQGNNEKLFF.

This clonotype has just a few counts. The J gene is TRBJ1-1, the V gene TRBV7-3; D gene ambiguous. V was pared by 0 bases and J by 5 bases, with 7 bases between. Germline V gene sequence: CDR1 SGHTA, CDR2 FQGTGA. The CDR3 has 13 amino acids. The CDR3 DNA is TGTGCCAGCAGCTTAACTATCGGAACTGAAGCTTTCTTT. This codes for CASSLTIGTEAFF.

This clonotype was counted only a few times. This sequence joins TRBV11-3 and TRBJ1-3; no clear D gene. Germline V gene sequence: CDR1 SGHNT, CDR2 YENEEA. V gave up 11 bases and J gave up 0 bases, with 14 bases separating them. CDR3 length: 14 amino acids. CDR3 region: CAGNRAHSGNTIYF. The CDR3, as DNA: TGTGCCGGCAACCGGGCCCACTCTGGAAACACCATATATTTT.

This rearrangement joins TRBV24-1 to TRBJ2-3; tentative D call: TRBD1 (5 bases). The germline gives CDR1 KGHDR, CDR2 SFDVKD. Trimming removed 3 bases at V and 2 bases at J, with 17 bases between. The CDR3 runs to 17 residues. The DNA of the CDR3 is TGTGCCACCAGTGATCCCCGGGCCGAGGACAACACAGATACGCAGTATTTT. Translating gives CATSDPRAEDNTDTQYF.

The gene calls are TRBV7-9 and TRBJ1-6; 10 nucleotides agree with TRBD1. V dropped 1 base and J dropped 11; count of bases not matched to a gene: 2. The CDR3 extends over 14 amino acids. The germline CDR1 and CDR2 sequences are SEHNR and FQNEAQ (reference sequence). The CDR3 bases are TGTGCCAGCAGCTTAGGGGGGACAGGGGCACCCCTCCACTTT. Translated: CASSLGGTGAPLHF.

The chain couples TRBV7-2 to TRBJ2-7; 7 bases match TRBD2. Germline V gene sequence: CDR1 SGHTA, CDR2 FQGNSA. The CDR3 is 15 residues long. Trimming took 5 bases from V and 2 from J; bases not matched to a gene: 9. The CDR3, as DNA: TGTGCCAGCAGCCTCGCCGGGGGGTTTGCCTACGAGCAGTACTTC. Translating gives CASSLAGGFAYEQYF.

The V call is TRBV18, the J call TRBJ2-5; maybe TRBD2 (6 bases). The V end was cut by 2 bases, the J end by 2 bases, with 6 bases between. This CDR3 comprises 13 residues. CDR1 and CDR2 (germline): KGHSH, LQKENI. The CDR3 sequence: CASSPGGQETQYF. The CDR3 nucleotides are TGTGCCAGCTCACCAGGAGGGCAAGAGACCCAGTACTTC.

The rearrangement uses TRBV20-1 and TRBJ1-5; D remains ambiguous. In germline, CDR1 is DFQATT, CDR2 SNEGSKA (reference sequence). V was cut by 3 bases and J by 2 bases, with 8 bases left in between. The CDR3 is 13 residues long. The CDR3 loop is CSARPGGNQPQHF. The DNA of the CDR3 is TGCAGTGCTAGGCCTGGGGGCAATCAGCCCCAGCATTTT.

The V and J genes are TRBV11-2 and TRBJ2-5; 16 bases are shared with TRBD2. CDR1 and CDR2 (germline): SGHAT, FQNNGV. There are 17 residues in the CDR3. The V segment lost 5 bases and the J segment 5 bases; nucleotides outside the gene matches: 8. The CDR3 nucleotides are TGTGCCAGCAGCCCTGGGACTAGCGGGGGGGCCTGGGAGACCCAGTACTTC. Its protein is CASSPGTSGGAWETQYF.

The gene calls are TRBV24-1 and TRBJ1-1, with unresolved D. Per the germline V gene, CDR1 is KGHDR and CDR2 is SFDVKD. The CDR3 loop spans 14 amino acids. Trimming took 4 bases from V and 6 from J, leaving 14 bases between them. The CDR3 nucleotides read TGTGCCACCAGTGAGGGTCCATGGCGCCCTGAAGCTTTCTTT. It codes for CATSEGPWRPEAFF.

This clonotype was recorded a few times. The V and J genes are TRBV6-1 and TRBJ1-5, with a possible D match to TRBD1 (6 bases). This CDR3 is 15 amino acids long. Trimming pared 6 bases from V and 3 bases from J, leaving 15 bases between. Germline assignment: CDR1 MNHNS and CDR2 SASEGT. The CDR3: CASRVPGQLNQPQHF. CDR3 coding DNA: TGTGCCAGCAGAGTGCCGGGACAACTCAATCAGCCCCAGCATTTT.

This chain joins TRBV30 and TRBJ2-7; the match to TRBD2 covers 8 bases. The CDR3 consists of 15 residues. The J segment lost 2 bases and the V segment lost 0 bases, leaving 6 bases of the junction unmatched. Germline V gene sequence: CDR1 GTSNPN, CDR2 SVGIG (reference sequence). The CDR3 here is CAWSVPAGGPYEQYF. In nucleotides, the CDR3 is TGTGCCTGGAGTGTACCGGCGGGGGGCCCCTACGAGCAGTACTTC.

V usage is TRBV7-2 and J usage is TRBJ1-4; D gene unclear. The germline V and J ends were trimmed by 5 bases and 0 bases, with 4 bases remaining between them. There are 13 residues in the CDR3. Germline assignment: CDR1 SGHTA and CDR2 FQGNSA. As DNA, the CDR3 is TGTGCCAGCAGCCGTCCAACTAATGAAAAACTGTTTTTT. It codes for CASSRPTNEKLFF.

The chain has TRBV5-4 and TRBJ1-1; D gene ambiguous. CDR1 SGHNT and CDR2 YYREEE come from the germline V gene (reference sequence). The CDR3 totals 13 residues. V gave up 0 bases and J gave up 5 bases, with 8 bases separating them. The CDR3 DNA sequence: TGTGCCAGCAGCTTGGTTAGTGGGACTGAAGCTTTCTTT. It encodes CASSLVSGTEAFF.

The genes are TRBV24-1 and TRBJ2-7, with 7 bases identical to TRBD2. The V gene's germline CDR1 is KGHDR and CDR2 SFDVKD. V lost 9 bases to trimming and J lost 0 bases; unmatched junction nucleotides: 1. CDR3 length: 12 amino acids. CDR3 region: CATRGDSYEQYF. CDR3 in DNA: TGTGCCACCCGGGGGGACTCCTACGAGCAGTACTTC.

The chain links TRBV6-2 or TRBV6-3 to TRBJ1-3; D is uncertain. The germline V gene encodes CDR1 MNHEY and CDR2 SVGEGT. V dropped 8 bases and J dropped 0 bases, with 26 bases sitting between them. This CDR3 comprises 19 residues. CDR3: CASRPTMEWTFSSGNTIYF. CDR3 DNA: TGTGCCAGCCGACCGACCATGGAGTGGACGTTCTCCTCTGGAAACACCATATATTTT.